This TCR beta chain was identified in a study of shared clonotypes between healthy human individuals (dated by TCRdb to 2020 to 2022). A note on the overall study: Two women and a few men aged 18 to 49 years were included in the cohort. For each donor, three plates each were used for CD4 naive and CD4 memory, two plates were used for CD8 naive, and one plate was used for CD8 memory. To estimate repertoire size and how much clonotypes are shared between individuals, the study performed deep sequencing of blood TCR repertoires from a few healthy adults. To increase sequencing depth and limit assay-specific biases, different laboratories used diverse techniques to prepare libraries and sequence TCR repertoires. Between about 0.85 and 8.9 billion PBMCs per donor were obtained by leukapheresis.

The investigation overall reported the following: The small number of donors limited the genetic and exposure-history diversity represented. Incomplete sequencing was indicated by rarefaction of sorted-subset datasets, despite the large sequencing depth. Naive subsets generally had larger estimated clonotype richness than memory subsets did. Clonotypes shared by all four sorted-subset donors showed higher generation probabilities than non-shared clonotypes. Pairwise subsampling led to the expectation that sequencing depth would affect the degree of clonotype sharing among donors. Sharing across a few donors was observed for approximately 5% of naive CD4, about 3.2% of naive CD8, roughly 2.4% of memory CD4, and roughly 0.43% of memory CD8 clonotypes. Sampling was restricted to blood, and TCR repertoires in tissue are likely to differ from TCR repertoires in blood.

Remarks on this clone: Its cognate antigen has yet to be identified. It has no much larger one-base neighbor in the sample; base qualities were not kept.

CDR1 KGHSY and CDR2 FQNENV are derived from the germline V gene. The CDR3 runs 16 amino acids, cysteine and phenylalanine included. Only CDR3 DNA is held: 48 bases, read in frame from base 1. V is pared back by 4 bases and J by 0 bases, with 13 bases lying between the germline termini. Donors were healthy HIV-negative adults with no recently reported acute infections or vaccinations. Every donor was a Caucasian adult residing in Nashville, Tennessee, USA. CD4+ T cells were enriched through magnetic negative selection, after which naive cells were positively selected on CD45RA and the remaining negative fraction served as the memory subset. Blood was collected by leukapheresis, and PBMCs were isolated by Ficoll-Histopaque density gradient centrifugation and then cryopreserved in liquid nitrogen vapor phase. Analytical flow cytometry was used to check the purity and quantity of every magnetically sorted T cell population. From each sorted fraction, genomic DNA was isolated and quantified by UV absorbance on a Nanodrop 2000c.

TCR CDR3 regions were amplified from genomic DNA by multiplex PCR using the deep immunoSEQ assay. Extracted genomic DNA from each cell subset was spread evenly across all wells of several immunoSEQ 96-well plates, with each plate serving as a replicate. For sorted subsets, each replicate PCR was loaded with roughly 190 ng genomic DNA, equivalent to approximately 27,000 T cell genomes. The purified libraries were quantified using a Qubit 3.0 fluorometer, sized with a Bioanalyzer 2100, and then quantified again using the KAPA Library Quantification kit. A separate single-read 150-cycle Illumina NextSeq 550 flow cell was used to sequence each immunoSEQ 96-well plate. The original methods were these. Because only junctional sequences without quality scores were contained in the immunoSEQ output, filtering matching that applied to full-length reads could not be performed. Sequences were annotated with PyIR, a Python wrapper for IgBLAST v1.9, and V/J genes and CDR3 were assigned using IMGT germline references. Any read was removed if the V/J assignment was weak (E-value above 1e-6), the CDR3 was missing, or the read contained stop codons, out-of-frame junctions, or ambiguous translated residues. V3J clonotypes were defined as sequences sharing an identical inferred V gene, J gene, and CDR3 amino acid sequence. The percentage overlap between two repertoires was calculated by dividing the number of shared unique clonotypes by the size of the smaller repertoire. Richness of each repertoire was evaluated using RTK rarefaction, the Chao1 estimator, and Recon v2.1 estimates of unobserved clonotypes. Generation probabilities for all TCRbeta clonotypes obtained by the gDNA method from a handful of donors were computed using OLGA. The clones in this table, taken by TCRdb from immuneACCESS, are in-frame only. Not every clone is retained; where verified, under half of the shortfall comes from an unresolved V gene, and the cause of the rest is unknown. The D gene and trimming were derived from the DNA, and the V and J assignments and clone size from that table. Within this sample are over 400,000 clones, with about 96% of them counted one time only. Of the sample, 0.064% is held by the ten largest clones.

The chain is encoded by TRBV16 joined to TRBJ1-5; the D gene lacks a confident call. The specimen sequenced was naive CD4+ T cells sorted from blood. The sample's cell subset or site label, in plain terms: CD45RA+ positively selected. The sequence was obtained from a woman in her twenties or thirties in good health. Here is the DNA: TGTGCCAGCAGCCCTGCCCGGGGATATAGCAATCAGCCCCAGCATTTT. This encodes CASSPARGYSNQPQHF.